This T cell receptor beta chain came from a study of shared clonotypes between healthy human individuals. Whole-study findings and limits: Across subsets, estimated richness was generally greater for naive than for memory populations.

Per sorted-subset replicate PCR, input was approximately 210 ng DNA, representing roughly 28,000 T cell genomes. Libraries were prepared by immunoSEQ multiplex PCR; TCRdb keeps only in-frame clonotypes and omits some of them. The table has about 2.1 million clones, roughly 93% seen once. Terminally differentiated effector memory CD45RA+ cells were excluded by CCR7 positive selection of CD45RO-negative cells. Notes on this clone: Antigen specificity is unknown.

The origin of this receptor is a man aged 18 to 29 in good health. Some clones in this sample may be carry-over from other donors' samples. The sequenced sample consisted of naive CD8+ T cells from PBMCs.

The CDR3 loop is CASSPPTGVRRGETQYF. CDR3 nucleotides: TGTGCCAGCTCACCACCGACAGGGGTACGGCGTGGGGAGACCCAGTACTTC. This sequence joins TRBV18 and TRBJ2-5; 8 nucleotides agree with TRBD1. The CDR3 totals 17 residues. CDR1 is KGHSH, CDR2 LQKENI, per germline. V dropped 0 bases and J dropped 5; count of bases not matched to a gene: 11. The variable domain in full, completed from reference TRBV18 and TRBJ2-5, reads NAGVMQNPRHLVRRRGQEARLRCSPMKGHSHVYWYRQLPEEGLKFMVYLQKENIIDESGMPKERFSAEFPKEGPSILRIQQVVRGDSAAYFCASSPPTGVRRGETQYFGPGTRLLVL.